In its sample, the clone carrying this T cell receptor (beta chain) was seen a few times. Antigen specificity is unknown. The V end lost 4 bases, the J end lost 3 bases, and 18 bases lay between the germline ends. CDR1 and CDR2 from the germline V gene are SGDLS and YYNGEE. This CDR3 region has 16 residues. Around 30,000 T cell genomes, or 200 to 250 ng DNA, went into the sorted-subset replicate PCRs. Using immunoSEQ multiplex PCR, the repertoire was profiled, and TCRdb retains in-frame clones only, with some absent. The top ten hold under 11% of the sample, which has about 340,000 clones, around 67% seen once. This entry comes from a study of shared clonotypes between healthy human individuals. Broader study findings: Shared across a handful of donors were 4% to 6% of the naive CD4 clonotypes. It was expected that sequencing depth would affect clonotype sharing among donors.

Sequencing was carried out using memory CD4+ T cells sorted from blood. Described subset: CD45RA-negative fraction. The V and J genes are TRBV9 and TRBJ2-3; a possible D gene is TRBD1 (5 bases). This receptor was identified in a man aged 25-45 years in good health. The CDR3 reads CASSFTSGLRTDTQYF. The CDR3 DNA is TGTGCCAGCAGCTTCACATCAGGGTTAAGGACAGATACGCAGTATTTT.